A single sample is the source of the 5 T cell receptor beta chains below, sequenced in a study of CD8 T cells in ankylosing spondylitis (dated by TCRdb to 2017 to 2019). Summary of the overall study and its limitations: Blood from ankylosing spondylitis patients appeared to be characterized by a TCR beta motif made up of several highly homologous amino acid variants.

Library preparation employed 5' RACE. The data were produced on an Illumina HiSeq 2500. TCRdb reprocessing: public reads trimmed at Q25 with fastp, clones called with MiXCR, in-frame beta chains kept. CDR3 protein sequences are deduplicated, and each keeps its most common genes and DNA. This sample is represented by more than 600,000 distinct CDR3 sequences; around 20% of them were singletons. About 20% of the sample rests with the top ten. The antigens of these receptors remain unknown. The material sequenced was blood, either unsorted or a sorted T cell fraction (not recorded which). The receptors here all came from a male donor with ankylosing spondylitis.

The CDR3 reads CASAYEEDYEQYF. The DNA of the CDR3 is TGTGCCAGCGCTTACGAGGAGGACTACGAGCAGTACTTC. The chain combines TRBV11-2 with TRBJ2-7; the D gene is possibly TRBD2 (5 bases). The CDR3 is 13 amino acids. CDR1 and CDR2 (germline): SGHAT, FQNNGV. V lost 8 bases and J lost 3, with 14 bases in between.

The sample holds a few counts of this clonotype. The V and J genes are TRBV7-3 and TRBJ2-3; D is uncertain. CDR3 length equals 13 residues. V was pared by 1 base and J by 1 base, with 3 bases between. Germline values: CDR1 SGHTA, CDR2 FQGTGA. This CDR3 is CASSLKGTDTQYF. The CDR3 bases are TGTGCCAGCAGCTTAAAGGGCACAGATACGCAGTATTTT.

This clonotype occurred a few times. The gene calls are TRBV30 and TRBJ1-5, with D possibly matching TRBD1 (6 bases). V was pared by 1 base and J by 4 bases, with 11 bases between. This CDR3 is built from 14 residues. Germline values: CDR1 GTSNPN, CDR2 SVGIG (reference sequence). The CDR3 protein is CAWSAGQGNQPQHF. In nucleotides, the CDR3 is TGTGCCTGGAGTGCGGGCCAGGGGAATCAGCCCCAGCATTTT.

This clonotype has a count of ten or more. V is TRBV5-6 and J is TRBJ2-7; D is possibly TRBD1 or TRBD2 (6 bases each). The CDR3 runs 11 residues. The germline V gene encodes CDR1 SGHDT and CDR2 YYEEEE. The V end lost 5 bases, the J end lost 6 bases, and 9 bases lay between the germline ends. CDR3 sequence (DNA): TGTGCCAGCAGGTGGGGGGCCGAGCAGTACTTC. Amino acid sequence: CASRWGAEQYF.

Here the CDR3 reads CASRHPLLAGSPFYPEQYF. The CDR3 DNA follows: TGTGCCAGCAGGCATCCCTTACTAGCGGGGAGCCCCTTTTACCCCGAGCAGTACTTC. This chain connects TRBV21-1 to TRBJ2-7; the table names TRBD2, a call not compared with the DNA. TRBV21-1 is described as a pseudogene. The CDR3 loop spans 19 amino acids.